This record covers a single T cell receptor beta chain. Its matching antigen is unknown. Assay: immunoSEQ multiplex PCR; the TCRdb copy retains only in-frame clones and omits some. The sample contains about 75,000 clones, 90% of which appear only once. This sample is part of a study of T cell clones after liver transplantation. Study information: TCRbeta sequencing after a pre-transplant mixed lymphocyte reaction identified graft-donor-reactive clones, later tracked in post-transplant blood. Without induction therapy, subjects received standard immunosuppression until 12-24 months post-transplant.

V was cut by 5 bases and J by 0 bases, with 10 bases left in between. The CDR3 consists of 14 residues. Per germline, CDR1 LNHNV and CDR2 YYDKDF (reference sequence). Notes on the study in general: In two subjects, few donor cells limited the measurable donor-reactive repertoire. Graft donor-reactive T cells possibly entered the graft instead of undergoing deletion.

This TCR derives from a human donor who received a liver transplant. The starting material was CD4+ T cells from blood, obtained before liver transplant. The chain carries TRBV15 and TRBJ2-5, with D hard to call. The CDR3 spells CATSGTIDQETQYF. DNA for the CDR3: TGTGCCACCAGCGGAACCATCGACCAAGAGACCCAGTACTTC.